This TCR beta chain came from a study of T cells in Graves' hyperthyroidism and ophthalmopathy. Study observations and caveats: Appearing also in blood were most of the thyroid clonotypes expanded above 0.001.

This clonotype was recorded at least ten times. The antigen is unknown. Deletions cut 8 bases from V and 6 bases from J, with 11 bases between. CDR3 length: 13 residues. In germline, CDR1 is ENHRY, CDR2 SYGVKD. TCR beta CDR3 sequences were amplified from RNA transcripts. Researchers ran a first-round RT-PCR on the TCR CDR3 using the HTBI primer set. TCRdb re-called the multiplex PCR reads with MiXCR, one entry per CDR3 protein. The table includes over 250,000 distinct CDR3 sequences, around 25% detected once. The sequenced sample consisted of blood. The gene calls are TRBV10-3 and TRBJ1-6; unclear D gene. The sequence derives from a middle-aged man with Graves' hyperthyroidism that later progressed to Graves' ophthalmopathy. CDR3: CAIAPRSNSPLHF. The CDR3, as DNA: TGTGCCATCGCGCCAAGGTCTAATTCACCCCTCCACTTT.